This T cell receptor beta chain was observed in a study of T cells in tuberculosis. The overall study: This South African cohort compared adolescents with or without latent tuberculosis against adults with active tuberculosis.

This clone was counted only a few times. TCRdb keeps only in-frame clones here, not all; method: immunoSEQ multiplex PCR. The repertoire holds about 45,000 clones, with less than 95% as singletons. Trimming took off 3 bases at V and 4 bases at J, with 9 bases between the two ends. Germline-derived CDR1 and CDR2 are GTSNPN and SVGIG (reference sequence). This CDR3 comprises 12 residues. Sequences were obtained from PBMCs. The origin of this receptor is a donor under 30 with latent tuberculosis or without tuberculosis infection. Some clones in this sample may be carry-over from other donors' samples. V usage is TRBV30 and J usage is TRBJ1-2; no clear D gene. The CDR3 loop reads CAWSGVGYGYTF. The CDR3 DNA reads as TGTGCCTGGAGCGGGGTTGGCTATGGCTACACCTTC. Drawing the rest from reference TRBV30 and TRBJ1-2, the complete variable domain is SQTIHQWPATLVQPVGSPLSLECTVEGTSNPNLYWYRQAAGRGLQLLFYSVGIGQISSEVPQNLSASRPQDRQFILSSKKLLLSDSGFYLCAWSGVGYGYTFGSGTRLTVV.